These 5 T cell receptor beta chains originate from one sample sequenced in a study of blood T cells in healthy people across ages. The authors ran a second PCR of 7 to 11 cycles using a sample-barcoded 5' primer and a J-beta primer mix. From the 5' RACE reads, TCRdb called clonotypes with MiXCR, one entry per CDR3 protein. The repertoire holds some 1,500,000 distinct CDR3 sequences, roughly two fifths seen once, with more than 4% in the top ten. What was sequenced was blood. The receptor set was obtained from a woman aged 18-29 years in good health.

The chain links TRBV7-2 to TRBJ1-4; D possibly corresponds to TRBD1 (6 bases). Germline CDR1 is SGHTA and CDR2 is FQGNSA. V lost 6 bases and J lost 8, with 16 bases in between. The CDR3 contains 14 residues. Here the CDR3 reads CASSPQGSREKLFF. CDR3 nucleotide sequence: TGTGCCAGCAGTCCGCAGGGGAGTCGCGAAAAACTGTTTTTT.

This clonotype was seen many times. The chain's CDR3 is CASSVQTGTSYYEQYF. CDR3 DNA sequence: TGTGCCAGCAGCGTTCAAACCGGGACTAGTTACTACGAGCAGTACTTC. The rearrangement uses TRBV7-2 and TRBJ2-7, with TRBD2 matching over 8 bases. The ends lost 5 bases at V and 3 bases at J; junction bases unmatched: 12. Germline values: CDR1 SGHTA, CDR2 FQGNSA. CDR3 length: 16 residues.

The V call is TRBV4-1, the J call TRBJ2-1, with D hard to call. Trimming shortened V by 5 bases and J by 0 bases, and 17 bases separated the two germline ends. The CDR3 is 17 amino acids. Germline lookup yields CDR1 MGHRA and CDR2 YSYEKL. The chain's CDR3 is CASSTQPTQISYNEQFF. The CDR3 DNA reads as TGCGCCAGCAGCACACAACCGACACAGATCTCCTACAATGAGCAGTTCTTC.

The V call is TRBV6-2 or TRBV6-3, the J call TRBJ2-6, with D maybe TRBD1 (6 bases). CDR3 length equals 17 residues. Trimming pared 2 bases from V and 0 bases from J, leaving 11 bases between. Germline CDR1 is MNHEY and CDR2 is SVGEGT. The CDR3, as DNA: TGTGCCAGCAGTTACCTAGGGACACTCTCTGGGGCCAACGTCCTGACTTTC. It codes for CASSYLGTLSGANVLTF.

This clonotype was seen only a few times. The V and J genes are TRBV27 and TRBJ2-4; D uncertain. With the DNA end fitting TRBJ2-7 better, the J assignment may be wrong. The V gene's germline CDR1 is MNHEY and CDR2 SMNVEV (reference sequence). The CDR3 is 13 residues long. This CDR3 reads CASSLLWGNEQYF. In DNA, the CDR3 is TGTGCCAGCAGTTTATTGTGGGGAAACGAGCAGTACTTC.